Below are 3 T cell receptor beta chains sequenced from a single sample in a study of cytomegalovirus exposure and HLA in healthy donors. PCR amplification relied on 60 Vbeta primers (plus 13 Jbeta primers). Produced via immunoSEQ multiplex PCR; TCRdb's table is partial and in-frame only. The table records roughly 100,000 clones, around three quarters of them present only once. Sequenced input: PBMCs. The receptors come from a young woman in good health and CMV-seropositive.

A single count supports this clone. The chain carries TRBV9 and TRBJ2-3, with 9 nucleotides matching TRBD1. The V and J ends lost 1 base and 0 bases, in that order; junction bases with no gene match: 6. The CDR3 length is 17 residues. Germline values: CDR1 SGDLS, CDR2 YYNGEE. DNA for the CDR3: TGTGCCAGCAGCGTACTCACGGGACAGGGAAGCACAGATACGCAGTATTTT. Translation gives CASSVLTGQGSTDTQYF.

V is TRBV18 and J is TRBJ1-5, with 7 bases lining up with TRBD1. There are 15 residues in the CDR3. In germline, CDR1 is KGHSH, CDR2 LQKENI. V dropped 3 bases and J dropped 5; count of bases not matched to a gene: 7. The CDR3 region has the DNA TGTGCCAGCTCACCTACGGGACAGTACGATCAGCCCCAGCATTTT. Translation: CASSPTGQYDQPQHF.

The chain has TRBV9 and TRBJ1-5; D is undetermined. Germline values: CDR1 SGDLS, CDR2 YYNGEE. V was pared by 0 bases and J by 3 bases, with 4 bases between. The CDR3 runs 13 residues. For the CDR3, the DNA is TGTGCCAGCAGCGTAGATAACAATCAGCCCCAGCATTTT. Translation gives CASSVDNNQPQHF.